This T cell receptor (beta chain) was obtained from a study of T cell responses to AZD1222 COVID-19 vaccine (dated by TCRdb to the early 2020s). Describing the broader study: TCR sequencing covered roughly 230 trial participants: around 210 given two doses of AZD1222 and 26 given two doses of MenACWY control vaccine. Trial participants were enrolled into age subgroups of 18-55, 56-69 and 70-plus years, which contained approximately 150, 28 and 58 TCR-sequenced participants, respectively.

The CDR3 starts with the cysteine, ends with the phenylalanine, and has 16 residues. The retained sequence is limited to the CDR3, 48 bases, with the frame set at the first base. V loses 0 bases of germline sequence and J loses 7 bases, and the interval between the two ends is 19 bases. The germline V gene (reference sequence) sets CDR1 to SGHNT and CDR2 to YYREEE. The CDR3 regions of human TCRbeta chains were subjected to immunosequencing. In the original analysis: Repertoire TCRs were matched against a reference library of SARS-CoV-2-specific TCRs generated with the MIRA antigen-specificity platform. Breadth was defined as the fraction of unique TCRs that were SARS-CoV-2-associated. Depth was defined as the fraction of total T cells that were SARS-CoV-2-associated. Each spike-specific TCR was assigned to its reactive spike region and to a CD4 or CD8 class using the MIRA data. Log10-transformed breadth and depth values were compared by one-way ANOVA with Sidak's multiple comparisons tests. This immuneACCESS table, as held by TCRdb, lists in-frame sequences with V and J called but not all clones. Of the missing ones, under half trace to an unresolved V gene in checked studies; the others have no known cause. From that table come the V and J calls and clone size; the DNA was used to work out D and trimming. Counted in this sample were 90,000 to 95,000 clones; around 89% of them appeared once. The top ten constitute about 12% of the sample.

What the research found in general, with its limitations: Only six AZD1222 recipients were SARS-CoV-2 seropositive at baseline, limiting conclusions about previously exposed vaccinees. A significant rise in spike-specific TCR breadth and depth was observed after two AZD1222 doses relative to day 0 and relative to MenACWY recipients. Reportedly, close to half of the unique spike-specific TCRs recognized epitopes lying outside the regions that are mutated in the B.1.351 and B.1.1.7 variants. In the small 56-69-year group, the increase in depth fell short of significance, most likely because of low power. Because no day 14 peak-response samples were available, the repertoires could be characterized only after the peak T cell response. CD4 TCRs associated with the vaccine covered the entire spike protein, and the dominant responses were in regions 160-218 and 743-854. Participants were mostly white British, with more females than males. The authors suggested clonal diversity may have been underestimated.

Regarding this clone: It has no known antigen specificity. No much larger clonotype is one base removed from it; base qualities were not supplied.

The sample's time point label, in plain terms: about 28 days (+/-7) after the second vaccine dose. Because spike-specific TCR depth and breadth did not differ between the two schedules, AZD1222 recipients who got a second dose at roughly 4 weeks were pooled with those who got a second dose at roughly 12 weeks. The vaccinee samples were drawn from two UK trials, COV001 and COV002, one of which was a single-blind randomized controlled phase 2/3 trial testing AZD1222 (ChAdOx1 nCoV-19) in healthy adults. Trial participant PBMC samples were collected at day 0 and day 28 after the second dose for TCRbeta chain sequencing.

The source material was peripheral blood, sampled 28 days after the second AZD1222 dose. This TCR derives from an adult who received the AZD1222 COVID-19 vaccine. This chain joins TRBV5-4 to TRBJ1-1, with the identity of the D gene unclear. CDR3 region: CASSLGFGLGASEAFF. At the DNA level, the sequence is TGTGCCAGCAGCTTGGGATTCGGTTTAGGTGCTAGTGAAGCTTTCTTT.